This note documents a single TCR beta chain sequence. Antigen: not known. Trimming took 6 bases from V and 5 from J; bases not matched to a gene: 5. This CDR3 is 13 amino acids long. The sample comes from a study of T cell responses to AZD1222 COVID-19 vaccine. Broader study findings: Among those given AZD1222, only 5 to 7 were seropositive at baseline. Vaccine-associated CD4 TCRs spanned spike, dominant at 160-218 and 743-854.

Generated by immunoSEQ multiplex PCR, the TCRdb table keeps only in-frame clones and is missing some. The table lists roughly 130,000 clones, around 93% of them singletons. The receptor was derived from an adult in good health. This chain uses TRBV12-3 or TRBV12-4 with TRBJ1-1; the match to TRBD1 covers 8 bases. The sequencing used peripheral blood, collected on day 0 of AZD1222 vaccination. CDR3 sequence (DNA): TGTGCCAGCAGGCTCAGGGGGCTAACTGAAGCTTTCTTT. As protein: CASRLRGLTEAFF.